The 2 T cell receptor beta chains below were found in one sample sequenced in a study of early T cells in non-severe SARS-CoV-2 infection. MiXCR, run by TCRdb on the 5' RACE reads, gives a single entry per CDR3 protein. The sample has approximately 90,000 distinct CDR3 sequences, approximately 10% seen once; the top ten hold 4.7%. The material was whole blood, obtained at baseline. Every receptor here comes from an adult who was a healthcare worker with PCR-confirmed SARS-CoV-2 infection or an uninfected control (not recorded which).

Comment on this clonotype: At one end the junction does not follow the germline gene, possibly because of a read error. The chain joins TRBV5-1 to TRBJ2-7; TRBD2 is a possible D gene (5 bases). This CDR3 spans 15 amino acids. CDR1 and CDR2 from the germline V gene are SGHRS and YFSETQ. The CDR3 DNA is TGCGCCAGCAGCTTGGTAGTAGGAGGCTCCGACGAGCAGTACTTC. This encodes CASSLVVGGSDEQYF.

This clonotype has only a few counts. The chain is built from TRBV29-1 and TRBJ1-1, with D tentatively TRBD1 (5 bases). CDR3 length: 17 residues. V lost 0 bases and J 0 bases, leaving 17 bases between the germline ends. Germline loops: CDR1 SQVTM, CDR2 ANQGSEA. The CDR3 region has the DNA TGCAGCGTTGAAGAAAAAAGGGGAAGTGTCATGAACACTGAAGCTTTCTTT. Translated, it gives CSVEEKRGSVMNTEAFF.